This T cell receptor (beta chain) came from a study of blood T cell repertoires in COVID-19. Authors' processing steps: Nucleated cell counts were estimated from reference gene primer amplification. Only in-frame clones appear in the TCRdb table, and some are missing; sequencing was by immunoSEQ multiplex PCR. For V, J and clone size, that table is used; D and trimming come from the DNA. Found here are some 70,000 clones, around 87% of them singletons; the top ten hold 5.5% to 8.5%. There are 14 residues in the CDR3. Germline CDR1 SGHRS, CDR2 YFSETQ. V was pared by 0 bases and J by 2 bases, with 6 bases between.

The chain couples TRBV5-1 to TRBJ1-3; D gene uncertain. Input material: peripheral blood. The clonotype comes from a man in his fifties or sixties with active COVID-19. CDR3: CASSLATAGNTIYF. The CDR3 DNA reads TGCGCCAGCAGCTTGGCTACCGCTGGAAACACCATATATTTT.